What follows are 14 T cell receptor beta chains derived from one specimen sequenced in a study of CD8 T cells in ankylosing spondylitis. Each CDR3 protein is one row after TCRdb ran MiXCR on the 5' RACE reads. The sample shows 350,000 to 450,000 distinct CDR3 sequences, roughly 20% of them seen only once. Sequencing input: blood, either unsorted or a sorted T cell fraction (not recorded which). These receptors all stem from a male donor with ankylosing spondylitis or in good health (not recorded which).

This clonotype was recorded a few times. This sequence joins TRBV7-9 and TRBJ1-5, with D unclear. The ends were cut back, 6 bases at V and 4 bases at J, with 7 bases in the middle. This CDR3 contains 12 residues. CDR1 is SEHNR, CDR2 FQNEAQ, per germline (reference sequence). The CDR3 reads CASSFGNQPQHF. In nucleotides, the CDR3 is TGTGCCAGCAGTTTCGGGAATCAGCCCCAGCATTTT.

The V call is TRBV7-8, the J call TRBJ2-5, with 10 bases that match TRBD2. Germline V gives CDR1 SGHVS, CDR2 FQNEAQ. V was clipped by 4 bases and J by 3 bases; unmatched bases: 14. The CDR3 is made up of 18 amino acids. The CDR3, as DNA: TGTGCCAGCAGCTCAGGCCCGGAGTTACTAGCGGGGAAAGAGACCCAGTACTTC. Residues: CASSSGPELLAGKETQYF. Full variable domain (remainder filled in from reference TRBV7-8 and TRBJ2-5): GAGVSQSPRYKVAKRGQDVALRCDPISGHVSLFWYQQALGQGPEFLTYFQNEAQLDKSGLPSDRFFAERPEGSVSTLKIQRTQQEDSAVYLCASSSGPELLAGKETQYFGPGTRLLVL.

This clonotype was counted a single time. The J gene is TRBJ2-7, the V gene TRBV6-1, with D perhaps matching TRBD1 (7 bases). V gave up 5 bases and J gave up 2 bases, with 13 bases separating them. This CDR3 comprises 14 residues. Germline V gene data show CDR1 as MNHNS and CDR2 as SASEGT. CDR3 bases: TGTGCCAGCAGTCCCACAGGGGAGGCCTACGAGCAGTACTTC. Translation gives CASSPTGEAYEQYF.

This clonotype was counted only a few times. The chain is built from TRBV7-9 and TRBJ2-3; 11 bases match TRBD2. CDR1 and CDR2 from the germline V gene are SEHNR and FQNEAQ (reference sequence). Trimming removed 8 bases from V and 5 bases from J; junction bases left unmatched: 3. The CDR3 runs 13 residues. CDR3 DNA: TGTGCCAGCCCTAGCGGGGGGCTAGATACGCAGTATTTT. This gives the protein CASPSGGLDTQYF.

V usage is TRBV29-1 and J usage is TRBJ2-1; 9 bases align to TRBD2. V lost 7 bases, J lost 7 bases, and 11 bases stayed unmatched. The germline V gene has CDR1 SQVTM and CDR2 ANQGSEA. There are 14 residues in the CDR3. CDR3 residues: CSGYSGGAPNEQFF. For the CDR3, the DNA is TGCAGCGGGTATAGCGGGGGCGCCCCAAATGAGCAGTTCTTC.

A few counts support this clonotype. The V and J genes are TRBV4-1 and TRBJ2-7; D might be TRBD1 (5 bases). V was trimmed by 0 bases and J by 2 bases, leaving 14 bases between them. CDR3 length: 16 residues. The germline CDR1 and CDR2 sequences are MGHRA and YSYEKL. The CDR3 nucleotides are TGCGCCAGCAGCCAAGATTTAGACAGTGGGGCCTACGAGCAGTACTTC. This codes for CASSQDLDSGAYEQYF.

The V call is TRBV3-1, the J call TRBJ2-5; D perhaps matches TRBD1 (5 bases). The CDR3 length is 15 residues. Per germline, CDR1 LGHDT and CDR2 YNNKEL (reference sequence). V lost 1 base and J 5 bases, leaving 14 bases between the germline ends. CDR3 nucleotides: TGTGCCAGCAGCCAAGGGTACAGGTCGGAGGAGACCCAGTACTTC. It specifies CASSQGYRSEETQYF.

J is TRBJ1-6 and V is TRBV4-1, with TRBD1 as a possible D gene (5 bases). V shed 1 base and J shed 10 bases, with 11 bases lying between them. The CDR3 runs to 14 residues. Germline CDR1 reads MGHRA; CDR2 reads YSYEKL. The CDR3 nucleotides are TGCGCCAGCAGCCAAGGGACACCAGGCTCACCCCTCCACTTT. As protein: CASSQGTPGSPLHF.

This clonotype was seen repeatedly, ten times or more. The chain is built from TRBV12-3 or TRBV12-4 and TRBJ2-7; 10 nucleotides align to TRBD1. J gave up 5 bases and V 7 bases, and 5 bases lay outside the gene matches. The CDR3 runs 13 residues. CDR3 sequence (DNA): TGTGCCAGCAAGCCGGGACAGGGGAACGAGCAGTACTTC. Its translation: CASKPGQGNEQYF.

The V call is TRBV6-1, the J call TRBJ2-3; a possible D gene is TRBD1 (6 bases). V gave up 6 bases and J gave up 0 bases, with 16 bases separating them. CDR3 size: 16 residues. Germline CDR1 reads MNHNS; CDR2 reads SASEGT. CDR3 sequence reads: CASRPDRDISTDTQYF. The CDR3, as DNA: TGTGCCAGCAGACCCGACCGGGACATTAGCACAGATACGCAGTATTTT.

The genes are TRBV29-1 and TRBJ2-2, with TRBD2 as a possible D gene (7 bases). Trimming took off 5 bases at V and 6 bases at J, with 22 bases between the two ends. Germline-derived CDR1 and CDR2 are SQVTM and ANQGSEA. CDR3 length: 16 amino acids. CDR3 sequence reads: CSVTPEGGERAGELFF. The DNA for the CDR3 is TGCAGCGTTACTCCCGAAGGGGGGGAAAGGGCCGGGGAGCTGTTTTTT.

The rearrangement links TRBV12-3 or TRBV12-4 to TRBJ2-5; maybe TRBD2 (7 bases). V was trimmed by 6 bases and J by 3 bases, leaving 20 bases between them. The CDR3 runs to 16 residues. CDR3 in DNA: TGTGCCAGCAGCTTGGGGGGGGCCCCACCCAAAGAGACCCAGTACTTC. This codes for CASSLGGAPPKETQYF.

V gene TRBV28 combines with J gene TRBJ2-1, with D possibly matching TRBD2 (5 bases). The V gene lost 3 bases and the J gene lost 9 bases, with 12 bases spanning the gap. Germline CDR1 reads MDHEN; CDR2 reads SYDVKM. The CDR3 runs to 13 residues. CDR3 sequence: CASSLAGVAEQFF. CDR3 bases: TGTGCCAGCAGTTTGGCGGGCGTAGCTGAGCAGTTCTTC.

The genes are TRBV7-9 and TRBJ2-7, with a weak D call TRBD1 (6 bases). This CDR3 is 16 amino acids long. The germline V gene has CDR1 SEHNR and CDR2 FQNEAQ (reference sequence). V was pared by 6 bases and J by 3 bases, with 21 bases between. Written as DNA, the CDR3 is TGTGCCAGCAGTCGTTCCGCGGCGACAGGATTCTACGAGCAGTACTTC. Its translation is CASSRSAATGFYEQYF.